Reported below is one T cell receptor beta chain. These data are taken from a study of blood T cell repertoires in COVID-19. Study at large: Sources were T cells, B-cell-depleted T cells, or PBMCs; the material itself was cDNA or gDNA.

Sequencing was performed with immunoSEQ multiplex PCR; in TCRdb, only in-frame clones are kept and a portion is missing. The table includes 250,000 or so clones, about 89% detected once. CDR1 is SGHDT, CDR2 YYEEEE, per germline. V was pared by 8 bases and J by 4 bases, with 5 bases of the junction left unmatched. This CDR3 contains 13 residues. The sequence came from a woman in her thirties or forties who had recovered from COVID-19. V is TRBV5-6 and J is TRBJ1-1, with TRBD1 matching 10 bases. The sequenced sample was peripheral blood. CDR3 in amino acids: CASDRGRFTEAFF. CDR3 nucleotides: TGTGCCAGTGACAGGGGGCGCTTCACTGAAGCTTTCTTT. The complete variable domain, with remaining parts taken from reference TRBV5-6 and TRBJ1-1, reads DAGVTQSPTHLIKTRGQQVTLRCSPKSGHDTVSWYQQALGQGPQFIFQYYEEEERQRGNFPDRFSGHQFPNYSSELNVNALLLGDSALYLCASDRGRFTEAFFGQGTRLTVV.